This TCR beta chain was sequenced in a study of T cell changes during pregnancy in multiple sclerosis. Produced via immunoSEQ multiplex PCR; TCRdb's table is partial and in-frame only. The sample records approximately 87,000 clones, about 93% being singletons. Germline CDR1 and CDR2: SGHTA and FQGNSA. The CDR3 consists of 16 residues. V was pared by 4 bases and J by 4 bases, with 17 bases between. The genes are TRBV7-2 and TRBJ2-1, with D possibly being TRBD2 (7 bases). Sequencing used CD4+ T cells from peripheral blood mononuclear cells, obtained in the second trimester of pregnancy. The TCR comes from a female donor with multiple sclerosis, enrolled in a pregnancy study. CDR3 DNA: TGTGCCAGCAGCTCGACCCGAGGGGGGGGGTACAATGAGCAGTTCTTC. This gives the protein CASSSTRGGGYNEQFF.